These 4 T cell receptor beta chains originate from one sample sequenced in a study of T cell responses to AZD1222 COVID-19 vaccine. Some clones are missing from TCRdb's copy, which holds only in-frame ones; the method was immunoSEQ multiplex PCR. The sample lists roughly 150,000 clones, about 90% seen once, with approximately 1.9% in the top ten. The specimen was peripheral blood, collected on day 0 of AZD1222 vaccination. The receptor source for this set is an adult in good health.

The chain has TRBV18 and TRBJ2-3; 8 nucleotides agree with TRBD1. Germline V gives CDR1 KGHSH, CDR2 LQKENI. CDR3 length: 22 residues. V shed 4 bases, J shed 2 bases, and the junction held 26 bases outside the gene matches. CDR3 region: CASSRITLEGSMGTGVTDTQYF. Written as DNA, the CDR3 is TGTGCCAGCTCACGTATAACCCTCGAAGGCAGTATGGGGACAGGAGTCACAGATACGCAGTATTTT.

V is TRBV7-2 and J is TRBJ2-7; D not resolved. The V and J ends lost 2 bases and 3 bases respectively, with 5 bases between them. The germline V gene encodes CDR1 SGHTA and CDR2 FQGNSA. The CDR3 is made up of 12 amino acids. CDR3 coding DNA: TGTGCCAGCAGCTTATCCCTCTACGAGCAGTACTTC. Its protein is CASSLSLYEQYF. Combining the CDR3 with reference TRBV7-2 and TRBJ2-7 gives the whole variable domain GAGVSQSPSNKVTEKGKDVELRCDPISGHTALYWYRQSLGQGLEFLIYFQGNSAPDKSGLPSDRFSAERTGGSVSTLTIQRTQQEDSAVYLCASSLSLYEQYFGPGTRLTVT.

The chain recombines TRBV10-1 with TRBJ2-1, with 13 bases matching TRBD2. The CDR3 consists of 14 residues. Per germline, CDR1 WNHNN and CDR2 SYGVQD (reference sequence). J gave up 9 bases and V 6 bases, and 5 bases lay outside the gene matches. The CDR3 DNA sequence: TGCGCCAGCAGACCGGGACTAGCGGGAACTGAGCAGTTCTTC. Translated, it gives CASRPGLAGTEQFF.

The genes are TRBV3-1 (or the pseudogene TRBV3-2) and TRBJ1-4; D may be TRBD1 (6 bases). Deletions cut 4 bases from V and 6 bases from J, with 18 bases between. CDR3 length: 16 residues. Germline V gene data show CDR1 as LGHDT and CDR2 as YNNKEL (reference sequence). CDR3 in amino acids: CASSLTKGGDDEKLFF. CDR3 nucleotides: TGTGCCAGCAGCCTTACAAAAGGGGGGGATGATGAAAAACTGTTTTTT.